The subject of this entry is one T cell receptor (beta chain). Profiled with immunoSEQ multiplex PCR; TCRdb holds only in-frame clones, not every one. This sample carries fewer than 350,000 clones, around 90% of them seen once, and the ten largest clones take over 8%. The data are from a study of blood T cell repertoires in COVID-19. This CDR3 has 13 residues. Germline loops: CDR1 MDHEN, CDR2 SYDVKM. Trimming cost V 5 bases and J 1 base; bases outside gene matches: 1. The sample consisted of peripheral blood. The V and J genes are TRBV28 and TRBJ1-2; 7 bases agree with TRBD1. This receptor was obtained from a man aged 18 to 35 with active or convalescent COVID-19. CDR3 sequence reads: CASSRDSNYGYTF. In nucleotides, the CDR3 is TGTGCCAGCAGTCGGGACAGTAACTATGGCTACACCTTC.